These 14 T cell receptor beta chains share one sample of origin, sequenced in a study of T cell responses to AZD1222 COVID-19 vaccine. Clones were sequenced by immunoSEQ multiplex PCR, and TCRdb holds only the in-frame ones, with some missing. Of tens of thousands of clones in the sample, 60% to 85% were seen once. Sequencing was performed on peripheral blood, taken on day 0 of AZD1222 vaccination. These receptors originate from an adult in good health.

This clone occurred once. The chain couples TRBV6-6 to TRBJ1-6; TRBD1 matches 7 bases. CDR1 and CDR2 (germline): MNHNY, SVGAGI (reference sequence). With 4 bases clipped from V and 14 bases from J, the junction kept 8 bases outside the gene matches. CDR3 length: 13 amino acids. CDR3 residues: CASSSTGVLALHF. CDR3 sequence (DNA): TGTGCCAGCAGTTCAACAGGGGTGTTGGCCCTCCACTTT.

The chain carries TRBV3-1 (or the pseudogene TRBV3-2) and TRBJ1-2, with a possible D match to TRBD1 (5 bases). Deletions cut 0 bases from V and 7 bases from J, with 18 bases between. This CDR3 has 16 residues. CDR1 LGHDT and CDR2 YNNKEL come from the germline V gene (reference sequence). The CDR3 DNA reads as TGTGCCAGCAGCCAAGAACCCACGGGCAGGCAGGGTGGCTACACCTTC. Translating gives CASSQEPTGRQGGYTF.

This clone was seen more than once but under ten times. The gene calls are TRBV6-5 and TRBJ1-1; D perhaps matches TRBD1 (6 bases). The CDR3 totals 14 residues. From germline, CDR1 is MNHEY and CDR2 SVGAGI. Between the trimmed V and J ends, which lost 7 bases and 3 bases, there was a span of 15 bases. The CDR3 region has the DNA TGTGCCAGCAAAGAACCGGGACAATACACTGAAGCTTTCTTT. It codes for CASKEPGQYTEAFF.

The CDR3 loop reads CASGPGGQFTDTQYF. In DNA, the CDR3 is TGTGCCAGTGGGCCGGGGGGGCAGTTCACAGATACGCAGTATTTT. The chain recombines TRBV19 with TRBJ2-3; 8 bases agree with TRBD2. Looked up from germline, CDR1 is LNHDA and CDR2 is SQIVND (reference sequence). V lost 8 bases and J lost 2; bases outside the gene matches: 9. The CDR3 covers 15 residues.

The chain carries TRBV12-3 or TRBV12-4 and TRBJ1-5; D unclear. V shed 1 base and J shed 4 bases, with 5 bases lying between them. The CDR3 contains 13 residues. CDR3 region: CASSLEENQPQHF. In DNA, the CDR3 is TGTGCCAGCAGTTTAGAAGAGAATCAGCCCCAGCATTTT.

This clone has a handful of counts. This chain joins TRBV27 and TRBJ2-1, with 9 positions matching TRBD1. CDR1 and CDR2 (germline): MNHEY, SMNVEV (reference sequence). The CDR3 totals 14 residues. Trimming cost V 6 bases and J 9 bases; bases outside gene matches: 9. The CDR3 nucleotides are TGTGCCAGCAGCAAACGAGGACAGGGGTTTGAGCAGTTCTTC. Protein: CASSKRGQGFEQFF.

This sequence joins TRBV4-1 and TRBJ2-3; D is ambiguous. CDR3 length: 16 residues. Germline V CDR1 and CDR2: MGHRA, YSYEKL. V was clipped by 3 bases and J by 0 bases, with 13 bases between them. The CDR3 protein is CASSQLDIVSTDTQYF. The CDR3 DNA is TGCGCCAGCAGCCAGCTCGATATCGTTAGCACAGATACGCAGTATTTT.

The chain couples TRBV11-2 to TRBJ1-5; D is unresolved. Looked up from germline, CDR1 is SGHAT and CDR2 is FQNNGV. This CDR3 contains 15 residues. V was trimmed by 4 bases and J by 0 bases, leaving 10 bases between them. The CDR3 DNA is TGTGCCAGCAGCTCCGGTTCGGGTAGCAATCAGCCCCAGCATTTT. It yields the protein CASSSGSGSNQPQHF.

This clone came up a few times. The gene calls are TRBV7-9 and TRBJ2-7; D possibly corresponds to TRBD2 (5 bases). CDR3 length: 15 residues. The V gene lost 5 bases and the J gene lost 5 bases, with 19 bases spanning the gap. Germline loops: CDR1 SEHNR, CDR2 FQNEAQ (reference sequence). In DNA, the CDR3 is TGTGCCAGCAGCCCCAGGACTTCTCCCGGCAACGAGCAGTACTTC. Translation: CASSPRTSPGNEQYF.

This clone was picked up a small number of times. The V gene is TRBV4-1, the J gene TRBJ2-1; weak D call: TRBD2 (5 bases). This CDR3 is built from 18 residues. Trimming cost V 0 bases and J 1 base, with 16 bases left between them. Germline V gene sequence: CDR1 MGHRA, CDR2 YSYEKL. CDR3 in amino acids: CASSQESVGGRSYNEQFF. CDR3 DNA sequence: TGCGCCAGCAGCCAAGAGTCGGTCGGAGGTAGGTCCTACAATGAGCAGTTCTTC.

The J gene is TRBJ1-5, the V gene TRBV6-4; D remains unclear. CDR3 size: 14 residues. The germline V and J ends were trimmed by 2 bases and 5 bases, with 10 bases remaining between them. Germline lookup yields CDR1 MRHNA and CDR2 SNTAGT. In DNA, the CDR3 is TGTGCCAGCAGTGACAATCTTAACTATCAGCCCCAGCATTTT. Translating gives CASSDNLNYQPQHF.

The chain couples TRBV9 to TRBJ1-5; 10 bases are a match to TRBD1. Germline trimming cut 0 bases from V and 5 bases from J; bases unmatched to any gene: 5. The CDR3 is 16 amino acids. Germline CDR1 SGDLS, CDR2 YYNGEE. CDR3: CASSVARTGGDQPQHF. In DNA form, the CDR3 reads TGTGCCAGCAGCGTAGCCCGGACAGGGGGTGATCAGCCCCAGCATTTT.

This chain links TRBV5-1 with TRBJ2-1; unclear D gene. Germline V CDR1 and CDR2: SGHRS, YFSETQ. The length of the CDR3 is 15 residues. Trimming cost V 0 bases and J 2 bases, with 9 bases left between them. CDR3 loop: CASSLEFRPYNEQFF. Written as DNA, the CDR3 is TGCGCCAGCAGCTTGGAATTCCGCCCCTACAATGAGCAGTTCTTC.

The chain carries TRBV4-1 and TRBJ1-1; D not resolved. The CDR3 runs 11 residues. V dropped 3 bases and J dropped 4 bases, with 3 bases sitting between them. The germline V gene encodes CDR1 MGHRA and CDR2 YSYEKL. In DNA, the CDR3 is TGCGCCAGCAGCCATTTCACTGAAGCTTTCTTT. Translated: CASSHFTEAFF.